Each of the 22 T cell receptor beta chains below was sequenced from the same sample in a study of T cells in Graves' hyperthyroidism and ophthalmopathy. The CDR3 regions of TCR beta were amplified from RNA transcripts. A set of HTBI primers served as the primers for a first-round RT-PCR of the TCR CDR3. Each CDR3 protein is one row after TCRdb ran MiXCR on the multiplex PCR reads. Seen here are more than 150,000 distinct CDR3 sequences, about 15% observed once, and the top ten hold 25% to 30%. The sequenced sample was blood. Receptors originate from a woman aged 50 to 60 with Graves' hyperthyroidism.

The gene calls are TRBV5-1 and TRBJ1-1, with 7 bases aligning to TRBD1. There are 13 residues in the CDR3. Germline CDR1 is SGHRS and CDR2 is YFSETQ. V gave up 4 bases and J gave up 4 bases; unmatched junction bases: 4. The CDR3 DNA sequence: TGCGCCAGCAGCATGGGACAGAGCACTGAAGCTTTCTTT. Protein sequence: CASSMGQSTEAFF. Full variable domain (missing parts from reference TRBV5-1 and TRBJ1-1): KAGVTQTPRYLIKTRGQQVTLSCSPISGHRSVSWYQQTPGQGLQFLFEYFSETQRNKGNFPGRFSGRQFSNSRSEMNVSTLELGDSALYLCASSMGQSTEAFFGQGTRLTVV.

The chain uses TRBV18 and TRBJ1-6, with 7 bases fitting TRBD1. With 5 bases clipped from V and 14 bases from J, the junction kept 12 bases outside the gene matches. Germline CDR1 reads KGHSH; CDR2 reads LQKENI. There are 14 residues in the CDR3. The CDR3 sequence: CASSMGTASGSLHF. Written as DNA, the CDR3 is TGTGCCAGCTCAATGGGGACAGCGTCCGGGTCCCTCCACTTT. The full variable domain, its missing parts supplied by reference TRBV18 and TRBJ1-6, is NAGVMQNPRHLVRRRGQEARLRCSPMKGHSHVYWYRQLPEEGLKFMVYLQKENIIDESGMPKERFSAEFPKEGPSILRIQQVVRGDSAAYFCASSMGTASGSLHFGNGTRLTVT.

Many counts were recorded for this clonotype. The gene calls are TRBV10-2 and TRBJ2-3; D perhaps matches TRBD2 (7 bases). Germline CDR1 reads WSHSY; CDR2 reads SAAADI. CDR3 size: 15 residues. The ends were cut back, 3 bases at V and 1 base at J, with 11 bases in the middle. CDR3 nucleotides: TGCGCCAGCAGTGACGGGGGGCGAGGCACAGATACGCAGTATTTT. This sequence encodes CASSDGGRGTDTQYF.

This clonotype has ten or more counts. The chain carries TRBV7-9 and TRBJ2-5; tentatively, D is TRBD1 or TRBD2 (6 bases each). V lost 4 bases and J lost 3, with 21 bases in between. The CDR3 spans 17 residues. CDR1 SEHNR and CDR2 FQNEAQ come from the germline V gene (reference sequence). CDR3 DNA sequence: TGTGCCAGCAGCTCTCAAGGGGGACTCCTCTACAAAGAGACCCAGTACTTC. It yields the protein CASSSQGGLLYKETQYF.

Ten or more counts support this clonotype. The rearrangement joins TRBV7-9 to TRBJ1-2; TRBD1 agrees at 7 bases. The length of the CDR3 is 16 residues. Germline trimming cut 1 base from V and 8 bases from J; bases unmatched to any gene: 13. Germline CDR1 SEHNR, CDR2 FQNEAQ (reference sequence). The CDR3 loop is CASSLGDSRLLVGYTF. The CDR3 DNA is TGTGCCAGCAGCTTAGGGGACAGTAGGCTTTTGGTCGGCTACACCTTC.

This chain joins TRBV4-1 and TRBJ2-3, with D perhaps TRBD1 or TRBD2 (7 bases each). The CDR3 loop spans 16 amino acids. Germline-derived CDR1 and CDR2 are MGHRA and YSYEKL. V was clipped by 4 bases and J by 1 base, with 15 bases between them. The CDR3 reads CASSPEGAGGTDTQYF. CDR3 DNA sequence: TGCGCCAGCAGCCCAGAGGGGGCGGGGGGCACAGATACGCAGTATTTT.

This clonotype was recorded at least ten times. The gene calls are TRBV2 and TRBJ1-6; possibly TRBD1 for D (6 bases). CDR1 and CDR2 from the germline V gene are SNHLY and FYNNEI. The CDR3 is 14 residues long. With 6 bases removed from V and 7 bases from J, the gap between germline ends came to 13 bases. DNA for the CDR3: TGTGCCAGCAGAGTAACAGGGAGGAATTCACCCCTCCACTTT. The encoded protein is CASRVTGRNSPLHF.

This clonotype was detected a few times. The V gene is TRBV19, the J gene TRBJ2-5; D perhaps matches TRBD1 (5 bases). CDR1 LNHDA and CDR2 SQIVND come from the germline V gene (reference sequence). The CDR3 is made up of 13 amino acids. The V gene lost 10 bases and the J gene lost 2 bases, with 14 bases spanning the gap. Here the CDR3 DNA reads TGTGCCACCCAAAGACAGCTTCAAGAGACCCAGTACTTC. As protein: CATQRQLQETQYF.

This chain uses TRBV7-2 with TRBJ1-5; the match to TRBD1 covers 7 bases. Germline V gives CDR1 SGHTA, CDR2 FQGNSA. The CDR3 is made up of 14 amino acids. V lost 6 bases and J lost 5; bases outside the gene matches: 7. The CDR3 DNA follows: TGTGCCAGCAGACTAAGACAGGGATATCAGCCCCAGCATTTT. This codes for CASRLRQGYQPQHF.

This clonotype was seen repeatedly, ten times or more. The chain carries TRBV5-1 and TRBJ2-5; D unclear. Deletions cut 4 bases from V and 3 bases from J, with 13 bases between. There are 14 residues in the CDR3. Germline loops: CDR1 SGHRS, CDR2 YFSETQ. CDR3 in amino acids: CASSPGSVEETQYF. The CDR3 coding sequence is TGCGCCAGCAGCCCCGGGTCAGTGGAAGAGACCCAGTACTTC.

This clonotype has a count of ten or more. The chain carries TRBV15 and TRBJ2-7; D remains ambiguous. The V end was cut by 0 bases, the J end by 4 bases, with 10 bases between. The CDR3 is 14 residues long. The germline CDR1 and CDR2 sequences are LNHNV and YYDKDF (reference sequence). CDR3 sequence: CATSRDASGYEQYF. CDR3 DNA sequence: TGTGCCACCAGCAGAGATGCTTCTGGTTACGAGCAGTACTTC.

This clonotype was counted a few times. The rearrangement uses TRBV5-6 and TRBJ1-6; the match to TRBD1 covers 8 bases. V was pared by 3 bases and J by 1 base, with 3 bases of the junction left unmatched. Germline loops: CDR1 SGHDT, CDR2 YYEEEE. CDR3 size: 16 residues. The CDR3 loop reads CASSWTGSSYNSPLHF. Written as DNA, the CDR3 is TGTGCCAGCAGCTGGACAGGGTCTTCCTATAATTCACCCCTCCACTTT.

This clonotype was picked up many times. This rearrangement joins TRBV27 to TRBJ2-2; TRBD1 matches at 12 bases. CDR3 length: 16 residues. The trim removed 5 bases at V and 7 bases at J, leaving 8 bases unmatched. Germline loops: CDR1 MNHEY, CDR2 SMNVEV (reference sequence). CDR3 DNA: TGTGCCAGCAGTCCCATCCGGGACAGGGGGCACGGGGAGCTGTTTTTT. Its translation is CASSPIRDRGHGELFF.

There are many counts of this clonotype. The chain employs TRBV10-3 and TRBJ1-5; D perhaps matches TRBD1 (5 bases). CDR3 length: 15 amino acids. CDR1 is ENHRY and CDR2 is SYGVKD in the germline V gene. V lost 6 bases, J lost 6 bases, and 18 bases lay in between. CDR3 coding DNA: TGTGCCATCAGCCCCGGGATTGGGGGGGGTCAGCCCCAGCATTTT. Residues: CAISPGIGGGQPQHF.

This clonotype was seen repeatedly, ten times or more. This chain uses TRBV28 with TRBJ2-3; D remains ambiguous. Germline V CDR1 and CDR2: MDHEN, SYDVKM. Trimming took off 6 bases at V and 5 bases at J, with 9 bases between the two ends. The CDR3 runs to 12 residues. Here the CDR3 DNA reads TGTGCCAGCAGCACTCTGGGAGATACGCAGTATTTT. As protein: CASSTLGDTQYF.

This chain links TRBV19 with TRBJ2-5; a possible D gene is TRBD2 (7 bases). Germline V lookup: CDR1 LNHDA, CDR2 SQIVND (reference sequence). Trimming cost V 3 bases and J 5 bases, with 16 bases left between them. The CDR3 runs to 15 residues. The CDR3 region has the DNA TGTGCCAGTAGTATGGCGGGGGCCAACTTGGAGACCCAGTACTTC. Encoded protein: CASSMAGANLETQYF.

This clonotype was counted a few times. This sequence joins TRBV19 and TRBJ2-3; no clear D. V was pared by 5 bases and J by 2 bases, with 14 bases between. Germline CDR1 reads LNHDA; CDR2 reads SQIVND (reference sequence). The CDR3 loop spans 15 amino acids. For the CDR3, the DNA is TGTGCCAGTAGTGAATCGGGCCTCTACACAGATACGCAGTATTTT. Translation: CASSESGLYTDTQYF.

This clonotype was observed many times. The chain is built from TRBV6-1 and TRBJ1-4, with D perhaps matching TRBD1 (5 bases). The CDR3 is 14 amino acids. Trimming cost V 5 bases and J 0 bases, with 7 bases left between them. Germline V gene sequence: CDR1 MNHNS, CDR2 SASEGT. The chain's CDR3 is CASSRDSTNEKLFF. The CDR3 region has the DNA TGTGCCAGCAGTCGGGACTCAACTAATGAAAAACTGTTTTTT.

This clonotype occurred many times. In nucleotides, the CDR3 is TGCGCCAGCAGCCTACACGGGACTGCCCAAGAGACCCAGTACTTC. Residues: CASSLHGTAQETQYF. V gene TRBV4-1 combines with J gene TRBJ2-5; possible D gene TRBD2, 6 bases. This CDR3 is 15 amino acids long. V was pared by 4 bases and J by 1 base, with 13 bases between. Germline V lookup: CDR1 MGHRA, CDR2 YSYEKL.

This clonotype is medium-sized in the sample. The rearrangement joins TRBV28 to TRBJ2-3; D gene uncertain. The CDR3 extends over 15 amino acids. The germline V and J ends were trimmed by 4 bases and 3 bases, with 14 bases remaining between them. Germline V lookup: CDR1 MDHEN, CDR2 SYDVKM. The CDR3, as DNA: TGTGCCAGCAGTTCCCCCCCCGACCTTACAGATACGCAGTATTTT. Encoded protein: CASSSPPDLTDTQYF.

This clonotype occurred many times. The V and J genes are TRBV18 and TRBJ2-5; D is undetermined. Germline V gene lookup returns CDR1 KGHSH and CDR2 LQKENI. The V gene lost 1 base and the J gene lost 3 bases, with 6 bases spanning the gap. The CDR3 consists of 13 residues. As DNA, the CDR3 is TGTGCCAGCTCACCACGAAGGGAAGAGACCCAGTACTTC. Translation: CASSPRREETQYF.

This clonotype was seen at least ten times. The rearrangement links TRBV29-1 to TRBJ2-7; D call uncertain. Trimming cost V 8 bases and J 4 bases, with 15 bases left between them. In germline, CDR1 is SQVTM, CDR2 ANQGSEA. This CDR3 comprises 12 residues. As DNA, the CDR3 is TGCAGCTACTCCAAAAACAGATACGAGCAGTACTTC. It specifies CSYSKNRYEQYF.